A selection of T cell receptor beta chains follows, all from one sample in a study of shared clonotypes between healthy human individuals. The method was immunoSEQ multiplex PCR; TCRdb's version includes in-frame clones alone and lacks a portion of them. The sample lists about 490,000 clones; approximately 82% were seen once. Sequenced: PBMCs. The receptors were sampled from a woman in her forties in good health. Some clones in this sample may be carry-over from other donors' samples. CDR3s include the opening cysteine and the closing phenylalanine or tryptophan. A D gene is named only where the DNA matches it firmly. Rows may omit the clone size; those that give it use once, few, many or a size class.

>TRBD1|TRBV5-4|.|15|TRBJ2-7
CASSLVGTGGFEQYF
TGTGCCAGCAGCTTGGTCGGGACAGGGGGCTTCGAGCAGTACTTC
>TRBD2|TRBV18|.|15|TRBJ2-3
CASAAASGSTDTQYF
TGTGCCAGCGCTGCGGCTAGCGGGTCCACAGATACGCAGTATTTT
>.|TRBV5-1|.|15|TRBJ2-3
CASSLIGSVLDTQYF
TGCGCCAGCAGCTTGATCGGCTCAGTCCTAGATACGCAGTATTTT
>TRBD2|TRBV5-6|few|15|TRBJ2-7
CASSLAGGSGAEQYF
TGTGCCAGCAGCTTGGCGGGCGGGAGTGGAGCCGAGCAGTACTTC
>TRBD2|TRBV4-2|.|17|TRBJ2-7
CASSQDLVAGVWYEQYF
TGTGCCAGCAGCCAAGATTTGGTAGCGGGAGTCTGGTACGAGCAGTACTTC
>.|TRBV7-9|.|12|TRBJ2-1
CASSIGLGEQFF
TGTGCCAGCAGTATCGGTCTGGGTGAGCAGTTCTTC
>.|TRBV30|many|13|TRBJ2-7
CAWSVLVNYEQYF
TGTGCCTGGAGTGTACTAGTGAACTACGAGCAGTACTTC
>.|TRBV28|.|15|TRBJ1-5
CASSLNGYSNQPQHF
TGTGCCAGCAGTTTAAACGGATATAGCAATCAGCCCCAGCATTTT
>TRBD1|TRBV5-1|once|15|TRBJ2-7
CASSSGTGWEDEQYF
TGCGCCAGCAGCTCCGGGACAGGGTGGGAAGACGAGCAGTACTTC
>.|TRBV9|many|15|TRBJ2-3
CASSVEGLAFDTQYF
TGTGCCAGCAGCGTAGAGGGGCTAGCGTTCGATACGCAGTATTTT
>.|TRBV30|many|12|TRBJ2-5
CAWRFPQETQYF
TGTGCCTGGAGATTCCCACAAGAGACCCAGTACTTC
>TRBD1|TRBV7-9|.|15|TRBJ2-2
CASSHRQGATGELFF
TGTGCCAGCAGCCATCGACAGGGGGCCACCGGGGAGCTGTTTTTT
>.|TRBV14|.|13|TRBJ2-1
CASMESSYNEQFF
TGTGCCAGCATGGAGAGCTCCTACAATGAGCAGTTCTTC
>TRBD2|TRBV16|few|14|TRBJ2-2
CASSLLASTGELFF
TGTGCCAGCAGCCTACTAGCGAGCACCGGGGAGCTGTTTTTT
>.|TRBV6-6|.|13|TRBJ2-7
CASSYLQSYEQYF
TGTGCCAGCAGTTACCTACAGTCCTACGAGCAGTACTTC
>.|TRBV28|.|17|TRBJ2-1
CASRTLRGLSSYNEQFF
TGTGCCAGCAGGACCCTCAGGGGACTTTCCTCCTACAATGAGCAGTTCTTC
>.|TRBV7-2|.|16|TRBJ1-6
CASSLDPGTSNSPLHF
TGTGCCAGCAGCTTAGATCCCGGGACTTCAAATTCACCCCTCCACTTT
>TRBD1|TRBV7-2|.|16|TRBJ1-2
CASSRNLQGATYGYTF
TGTGCCAGCAGCCGAAACTTACAGGGGGCCACCTATGGCTACACCTTC
>.|TRBV5-1|few|15|TRBJ2-5
CASSTGPGGQETQYF
TGCGCCAGCAGCACCGGACCAGGGGGGCAAGAGACCCAGTACTTC
>TRBD1|TRBV29-1|.|12|TRBJ1-2
CSVTGTAGGYTF
TGCAGCGTAACCGGGACAGCGGGTGGCTACACCTTC
>.|TRBV5-5|.|14|TRBJ2-3
CASSLVLRGDTQYF
TGTGCCAGCAGCTTGGTCCTACGGGGAGATACGCAGTATTTT
>TRBD2|TRBV11-2|.|13|TRBJ2-1
CASSSGTSAYWFF
TGTGCCAGCAGCTCCGGCACTAGCGCCTACTGGTTCTTC
>.|TRBV19|.|13|TRBJ2-7
CASSIDRAYEQYF
TGTGCCAGTAGTATAGACAGGGCCTACGAGCAGTACTTC
>.|TRBV9|.|14|TRBJ2-1
CASSVGAGYNEQFF
TGTGCCAGCAGCGTAGGAGCAGGGTACAATGAGCAGTTCTTC
>TRBD1|TRBV28|.|14|TRBJ1-2
CASSLDRVDYGYTF
TGTGCCAGCAGTCTCGACAGGGTGGACTATGGCTACACCTTC
>.|TRBV7-8|.|15|TRBJ2-6
CASSLSGPGANVLTF
TGTGCCAGCAGCTTATCTGGGCCCGGGGCCAACGTCCTGACTTTC
>.|TRBV5-4|few|11|TRBJ2-1
CASSLGHEQFF
TGTGCCAGCAGCTTGGGTCATGAGCAGTTCTTC
>TRBD2|TRBV2|.|15|TRBJ2-5
CASSGAEAGGETQYF
TGTGCCAGCAGCGGCGCCGAAGCGGGAGGAGAGACCCAGTACTTC
>TRBD1|TRBV29-1|few|13|TRBJ1-1
CSVGRTGGTEAFF
TGCAGCGTTGGCCGGACAGGGGGCACTGAAGCTTTCTTT
>.|TRBV7-8|.|15|TRBJ1-1
CASSLTAIMNTEAFF
TGTGCCAGCAGCTTAACAGCTATTATGAACACTGAAGCTTTCTTT
>.|TRBV5-1|.|15|TRBJ2-5
CASSPDATYQETQYF
TGCGCCAGCAGCCCGGACGCGACTTACCAAGAGACCCAGTACTTC
>.|TRBV18|few|16|TRBJ1-2
CASSPRSESATYGYTF
TGTGCCAGCTCACCAAGATCGGAGTCAGCAACTTATGGCTACACCTTC
>.|TRBV10-2|once|14|TRBJ1-4
CASRGWAEDEKLFF
TGCGCCAGCAGAGGTTGGGCGGAAGATGAAAAACTGTTTTTT